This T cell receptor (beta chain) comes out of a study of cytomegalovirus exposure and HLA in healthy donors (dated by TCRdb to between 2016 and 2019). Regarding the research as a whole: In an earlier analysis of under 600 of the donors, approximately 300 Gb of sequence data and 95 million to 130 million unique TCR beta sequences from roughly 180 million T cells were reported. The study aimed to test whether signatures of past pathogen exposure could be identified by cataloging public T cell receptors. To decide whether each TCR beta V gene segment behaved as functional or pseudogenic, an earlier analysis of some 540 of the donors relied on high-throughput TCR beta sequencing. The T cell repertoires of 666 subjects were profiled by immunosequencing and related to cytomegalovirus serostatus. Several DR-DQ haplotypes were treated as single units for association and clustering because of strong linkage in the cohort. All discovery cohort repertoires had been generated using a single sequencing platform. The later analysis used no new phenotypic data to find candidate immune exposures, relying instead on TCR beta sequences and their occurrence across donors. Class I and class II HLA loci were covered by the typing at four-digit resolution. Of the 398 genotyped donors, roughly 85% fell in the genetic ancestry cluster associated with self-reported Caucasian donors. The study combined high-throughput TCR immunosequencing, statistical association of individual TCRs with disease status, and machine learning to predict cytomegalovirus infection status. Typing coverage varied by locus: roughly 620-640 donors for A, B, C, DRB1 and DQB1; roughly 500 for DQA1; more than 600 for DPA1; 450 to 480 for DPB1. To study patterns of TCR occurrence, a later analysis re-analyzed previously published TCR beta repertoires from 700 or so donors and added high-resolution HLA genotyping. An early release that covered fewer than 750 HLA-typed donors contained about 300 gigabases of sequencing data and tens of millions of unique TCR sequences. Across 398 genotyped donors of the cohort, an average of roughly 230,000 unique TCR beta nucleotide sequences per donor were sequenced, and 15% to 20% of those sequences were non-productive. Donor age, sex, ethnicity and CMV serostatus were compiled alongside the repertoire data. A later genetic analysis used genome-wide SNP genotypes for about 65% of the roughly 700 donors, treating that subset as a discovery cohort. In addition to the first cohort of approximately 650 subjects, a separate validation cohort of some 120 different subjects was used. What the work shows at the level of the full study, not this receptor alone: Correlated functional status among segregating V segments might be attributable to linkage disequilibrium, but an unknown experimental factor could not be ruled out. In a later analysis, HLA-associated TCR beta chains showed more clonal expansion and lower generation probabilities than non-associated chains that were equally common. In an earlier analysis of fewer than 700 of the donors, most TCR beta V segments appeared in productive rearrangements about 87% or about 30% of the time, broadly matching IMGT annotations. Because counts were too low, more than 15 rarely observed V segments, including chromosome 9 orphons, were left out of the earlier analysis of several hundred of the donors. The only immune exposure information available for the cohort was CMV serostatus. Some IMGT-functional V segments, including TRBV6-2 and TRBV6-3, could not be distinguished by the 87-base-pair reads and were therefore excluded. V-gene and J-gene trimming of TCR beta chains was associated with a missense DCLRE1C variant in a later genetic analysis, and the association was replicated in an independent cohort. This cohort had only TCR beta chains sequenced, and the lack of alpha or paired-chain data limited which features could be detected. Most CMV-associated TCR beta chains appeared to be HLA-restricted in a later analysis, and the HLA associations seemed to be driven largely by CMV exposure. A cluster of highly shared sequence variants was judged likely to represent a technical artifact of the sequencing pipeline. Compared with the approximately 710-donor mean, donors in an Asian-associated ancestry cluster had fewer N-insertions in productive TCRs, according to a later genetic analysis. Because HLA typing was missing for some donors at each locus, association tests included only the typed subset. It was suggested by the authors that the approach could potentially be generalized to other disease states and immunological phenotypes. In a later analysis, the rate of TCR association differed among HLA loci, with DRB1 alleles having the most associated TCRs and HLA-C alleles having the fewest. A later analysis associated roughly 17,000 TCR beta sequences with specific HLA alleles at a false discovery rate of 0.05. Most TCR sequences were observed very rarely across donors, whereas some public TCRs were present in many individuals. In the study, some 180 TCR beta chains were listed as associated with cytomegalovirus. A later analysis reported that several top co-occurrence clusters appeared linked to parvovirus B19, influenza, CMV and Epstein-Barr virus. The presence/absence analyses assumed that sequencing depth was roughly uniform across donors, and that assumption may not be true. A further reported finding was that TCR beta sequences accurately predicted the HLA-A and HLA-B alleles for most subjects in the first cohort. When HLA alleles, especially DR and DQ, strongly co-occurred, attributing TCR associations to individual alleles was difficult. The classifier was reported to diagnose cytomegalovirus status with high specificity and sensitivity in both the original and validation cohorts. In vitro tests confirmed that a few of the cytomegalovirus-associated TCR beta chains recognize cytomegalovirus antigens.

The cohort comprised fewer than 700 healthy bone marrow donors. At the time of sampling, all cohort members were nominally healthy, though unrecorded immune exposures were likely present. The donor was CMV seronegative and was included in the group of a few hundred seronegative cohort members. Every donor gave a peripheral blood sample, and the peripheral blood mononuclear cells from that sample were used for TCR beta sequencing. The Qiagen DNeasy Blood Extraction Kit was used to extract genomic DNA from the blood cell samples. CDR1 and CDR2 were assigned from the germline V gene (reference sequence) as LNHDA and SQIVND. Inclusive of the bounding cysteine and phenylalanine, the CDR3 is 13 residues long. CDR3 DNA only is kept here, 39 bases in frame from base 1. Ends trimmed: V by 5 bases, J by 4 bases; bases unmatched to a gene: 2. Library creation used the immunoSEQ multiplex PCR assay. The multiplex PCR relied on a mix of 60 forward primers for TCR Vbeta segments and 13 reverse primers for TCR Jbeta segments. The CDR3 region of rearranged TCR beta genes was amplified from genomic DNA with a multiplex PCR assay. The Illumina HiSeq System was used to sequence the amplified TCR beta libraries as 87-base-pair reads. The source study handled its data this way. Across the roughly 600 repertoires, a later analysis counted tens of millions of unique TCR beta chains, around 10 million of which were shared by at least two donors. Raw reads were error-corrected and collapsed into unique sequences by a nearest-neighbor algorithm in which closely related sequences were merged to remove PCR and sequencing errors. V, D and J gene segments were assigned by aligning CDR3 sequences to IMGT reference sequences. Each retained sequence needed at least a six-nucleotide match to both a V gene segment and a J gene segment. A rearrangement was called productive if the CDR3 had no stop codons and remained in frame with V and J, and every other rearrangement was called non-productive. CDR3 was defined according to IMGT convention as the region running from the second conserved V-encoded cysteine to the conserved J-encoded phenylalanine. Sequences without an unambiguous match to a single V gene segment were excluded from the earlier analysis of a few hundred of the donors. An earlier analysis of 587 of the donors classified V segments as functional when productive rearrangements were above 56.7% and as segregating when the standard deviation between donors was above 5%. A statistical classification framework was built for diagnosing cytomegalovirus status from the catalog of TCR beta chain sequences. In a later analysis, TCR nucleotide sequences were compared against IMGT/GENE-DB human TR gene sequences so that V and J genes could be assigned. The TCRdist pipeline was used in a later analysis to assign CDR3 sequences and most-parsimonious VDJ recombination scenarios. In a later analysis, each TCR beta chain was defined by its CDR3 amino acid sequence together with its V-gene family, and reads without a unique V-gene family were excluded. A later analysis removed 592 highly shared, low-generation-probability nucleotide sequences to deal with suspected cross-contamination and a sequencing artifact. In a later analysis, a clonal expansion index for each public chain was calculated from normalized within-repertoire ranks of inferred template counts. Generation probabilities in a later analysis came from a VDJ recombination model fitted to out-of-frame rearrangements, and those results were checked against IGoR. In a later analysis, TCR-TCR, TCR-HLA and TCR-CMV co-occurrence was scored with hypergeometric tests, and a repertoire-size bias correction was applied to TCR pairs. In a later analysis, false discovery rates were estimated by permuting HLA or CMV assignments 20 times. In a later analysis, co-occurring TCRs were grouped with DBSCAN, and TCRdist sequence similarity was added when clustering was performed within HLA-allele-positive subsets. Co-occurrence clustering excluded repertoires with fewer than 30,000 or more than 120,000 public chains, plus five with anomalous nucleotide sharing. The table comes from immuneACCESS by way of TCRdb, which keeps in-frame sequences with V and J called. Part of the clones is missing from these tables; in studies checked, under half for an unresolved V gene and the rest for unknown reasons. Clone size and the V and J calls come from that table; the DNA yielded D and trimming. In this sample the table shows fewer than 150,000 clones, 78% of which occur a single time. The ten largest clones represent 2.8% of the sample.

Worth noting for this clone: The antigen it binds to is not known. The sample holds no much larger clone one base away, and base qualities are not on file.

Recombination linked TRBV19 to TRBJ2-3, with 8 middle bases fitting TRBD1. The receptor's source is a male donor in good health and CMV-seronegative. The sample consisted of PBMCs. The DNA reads TGTGCCAGTAGTCAACAGGGGGCAGATACGCAGTATTTT. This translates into CASSQQGADTQYF.